Sequencing of this T cell receptor beta chain was carried out in a study of T-cell memory formation after mild COVID-19. The CDR3 length is 14 residues. Between the trimmed V and J ends, which lost 3 bases and 4 bases, there was a span of 13 bases. Germline V CDR1 and CDR2: SGHRS, YFSETQ. In TCRdb, the 5' RACE reads were re-called with MiXCR into one record per CDR3 protein. The sample carries around 300,000 distinct CDR3 sequences, around an eighth recorded once. The sample comprised PBMCs or a T cell subset sorted from them (not recorded which). The chain employs TRBV5-1 and TRBJ1-2; TRBD1 might be the D (6 bases). This TCR was sampled from a young man who had mild COVID-19 (a few samples of this study predate the infection). Cell type and time point are not known. Here the CDR3 reads CASSSNRAFYGYTF. CDR3 DNA sequence: TGCGCCAGCAGCTCGAACAGGGCCTTCTATGGCTACACCTTC.